The 14 T cell receptor beta chains below all came from one sample that was sequenced in a study of T cells in localized non-small cell lung cancer (dated by TCRdb to about 2020). The library came from the immunoSEQ multiplex PCR assay. Not all clones reach the TCRdb copy of this immuneACCESS table, which keeps in-frame sequences only. Checked studies attribute under half of the gap to unresolved V genes and leave the rest unexplained. For this sample the table gives about 3,000 clones, of which about 29% were detected only once. Roughly an eighth of the sample belongs to the ten largest clones. The sample was normal lung tissue next to the tumor, taken before any cancer treatment. These receptors all come from a woman aged 40-69 years with stage I lung adenocarcinoma.

J is TRBJ2-7 and V is TRBV12-2; the DNA was not compared with TRBD2, the D call given in the table. TRBV12-2 corresponds to a pseudogene. The CDR3 length is 14 residues. The chain's CDR3 is CANQARDGTYEQYF. CDR3 coding DNA: TGTGCCAACCAAGCCCGGGACGGGACTTACGAGCAGTACTTC.

This clone appeared a few times. This sequence joins TRBV12-5 and TRBJ1-1; tentative D call: TRBD1 (5 bases). The CDR3 is 14 residues long. The germline gives CDR1 LGHNT, CDR2 FRNRAP. CDR3 residues: CASTAGPMNTEAFF. The CDR3 DNA follows: TGTGCCAGCACGGCAGGGCCGATGAACACTGAAGCTTTCTTT.

The rearrangement links TRBV28 to TRBJ2-1; 10 nucleotides line up with TRBD2. The ends lost 4 bases at V and 7 bases at J; junction bases unmatched: 4. This CDR3 comprises 14 residues. Germline V CDR1 and CDR2: MDHEN, SYDVKM. CDR3 nucleotide sequence: TGTGCCAGCAGTTGGCTAGCGGGAGAAAATGAGCAGTTCTTC. It translates to CASSWLAGENEQFF.

CDR3 bases: TGTGCCAGCAGCTTATCTCGGGGGCCCCAAGAGACCCAGTACTTC. As protein: CASSLSRGPQETQYF. The chain couples TRBV11-3 to TRBJ2-5; D may be TRBD1 or TRBD2 (6 bases each). The germline V gene encodes CDR1 SGHNT and CDR2 YENEEA. V gave up 2 bases and J gave up 1 base, with 11 bases separating them. The CDR3 is 15 amino acids. The full variable domain, completed using reference TRBV11-3 and TRBJ2-5, is EAGVVQSPRYKIIEKKQPVAFWCNPISGHNTLYWYLQNLGQGPELLIRYENEEAVDDSQLPKDRFSAERLKGVDSTLKIQPAELGDSAVYLCASSLSRGPQETQYFGPGTRLLVL.

This clone was seen more than once but under ten times. The chain uses TRBV6-8 and TRBJ2-7; TRBD1 matches 7 bases. The CDR3 runs 19 residues. Trimming cost V 5 bases and J 2 bases; bases outside gene matches: 21. Germline lookup yields CDR1 MNHGY and CDR2 SAAAGT. The CDR3, as DNA: TGTGCCAGCAGTCTTAAACCCTTCTTTCCGGGACAGCGACCCTACGAGCAGTACTTC. Translated, it gives CASSLKPFFPGQRPYEQYF.

This chain links TRBV16 with TRBJ2-7; D is uncertain. The germline gives CDR1 KGHSY, CDR2 FQNENV. The CDR3 extends over 12 amino acids. Trimming shortened V by 4 bases and J by 3 bases, and 7 bases separated the two germline ends. CDR3 sequence (DNA): TGTGCCAGCAGCCGTAAAGACTACGAGCAGTACTTC. Translation: CASSRKDYEQYF.

This rearrangement joins TRBV25-1 to TRBJ1-2; D call uncertain. The CDR3 runs 16 residues. V lost 1 base and J 2 bases, leaving 14 bases between the germline ends. Germline V gene lookup returns CDR1 MGHDK and CDR2 SYGVNS. CDR3 protein: CASSESPGETNYGYTF. CDR3 nucleotides: TGTGCCAGCAGTGAATCACCCGGGGAGACAAACTATGGCTACACCTTC.

Worth noting for this clone: Relative to the germline gene, one junction end is altered; a read error may explain this. This rearrangement joins TRBV6-8 to TRBJ2-7; D might be TRBD1 or TRBD2, each matching 5 bases. Germline V gene sequence: CDR1 MNHGY, CDR2 SAAAGT. The CDR3 runs to 13 residues. CDR3 region: CASSQGRMYEQYF. CDR3 bases: TGTGCCAGCAGTCAGGGACGGATGTACGAACAGTACTTC.

Within the sample, this clone is large (0.1 to 1%). V is TRBV28 and J is TRBJ2-2; 7 nucleotides line up with TRBD1. This CDR3 has 13 amino acids. Per the germline V gene, CDR1 is MDHEN and CDR2 is SYDVKM. Losses at the gene ends were 0 bases for V and 15 bases for J; bases not matched to a gene: 7. The CDR3 DNA reads as TGTGCCAGCAGTTTATGGGACAGGCGAGGGGTGTTTTTT. Translated: CASSLWDRRGVFF.

This clone was seen a handful of times. J is TRBJ2-2 and V is TRBV6-7; D is undetermined. TRBV6-7 is sorted into the ORF group, with uncertain function. Trimming stripped 5 bases from V and 7 bases from J, with 5 bases between. CDR3 size: 11 residues. The CDR3 nucleotides read TGTGCCAGCAGTGAACTCGGGGAGCTGTTTTTT. Protein product: CASSELGELFF.

The V gene is TRBV11-3, the J gene TRBJ2-1; D may match TRBD1 or TRBD2 (5 bases each). The CDR3 sequence is 17 residues long. Germline V gives CDR1 SGHNT, CDR2 YENEEA. The V end was cut by 0 bases, the J end by 8 bases, with 20 bases between. Here the CDR3 DNA reads TGTGCCAGCAGCTTAGAGGGGCTTAGCGACGATTTGGATGAGCAGTTCTTC. Protein product: CASSLEGLSDDLDEQFF.

The gene calls are TRBV18 and TRBJ2-1, with 10 bases lining up with TRBD2. The CDR3 contains 19 residues. Germline V gives CDR1 KGHSH, CDR2 LQKENI. With 3 bases clipped from V and 5 bases from J, the junction kept 16 bases outside the gene matches. CDR3 coding DNA: TGTGCCAGCTCACCCTTACGGGCTAGCGGGAGAGACGGTAACAATGAGCAGTTCTTC. Protein: CASSPLRASGRDGNNEQFF.

This clone turned up a few times. The V and J genes are TRBV11-3 and TRBJ2-1; 15 bases are shared with TRBD2. This CDR3 region has 16 residues. V lost 3 bases, J lost 9 bases, and 6 bases stayed unmatched. Germline values: CDR1 SGHNT, CDR2 YENEEA. The CDR3 is CASSLRTSGRDPEQFF. For the CDR3, the DNA is TGTGCCAGCAGCTTGCGGACTAGCGGGAGGGACCCTGAGCAGTTCTTC.

By share of the sample, this clone is medium-sized (0.01 to 0.1%). The V and J genes are TRBV28 and TRBJ2-1, with TRBD2 matching over 12 bases. The CDR3 runs to 15 residues. J was trimmed by 4 bases and V by 5 bases; bases with no gene match: 3. The germline CDR1 and CDR2 sequences are MDHEN and SYDVKM. CDR3 in amino acids: CASSLAGGPYNEQFF. The CDR3 coding sequence is TGTGCCAGCAGTCTAGCGGGAGGGCCTTACAATGAGCAGTTCTTC.